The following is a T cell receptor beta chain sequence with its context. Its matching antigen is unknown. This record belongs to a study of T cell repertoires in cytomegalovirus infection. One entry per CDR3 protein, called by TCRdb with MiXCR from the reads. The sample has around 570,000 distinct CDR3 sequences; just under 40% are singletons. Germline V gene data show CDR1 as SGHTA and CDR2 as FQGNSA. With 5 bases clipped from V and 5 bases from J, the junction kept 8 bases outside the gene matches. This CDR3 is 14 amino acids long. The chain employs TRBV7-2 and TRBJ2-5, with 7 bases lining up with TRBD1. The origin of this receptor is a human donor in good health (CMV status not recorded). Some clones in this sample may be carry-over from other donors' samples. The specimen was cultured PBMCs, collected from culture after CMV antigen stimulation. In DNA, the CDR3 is TGTGCCAGCAGCGCAACCGGACAGGTTGAGACCCAGTACTTC. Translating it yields CASSATGQVETQYF.